A single sample is the source of the 21 T cell receptor beta chains below, sequenced in a study of blood T cells in healthy people across ages. For the second PCR, which ran for about 6 to 11 cycles, a sample-barcoded 5' primer and a J-beta primer mix were used. TCRdb called the 5' RACE reads again in MiXCR, with one record for every CDR3 protein. The repertoire holds 1.5 million to 2 million distinct CDR3 sequences, with around 35% as singletons. The sequencing sample was made of blood. Receptors originate from a woman aged 25-40 years in good health.

This chain connects TRBV4-2 to TRBJ2-3; possibly TRBD2 for D (5 bases). The CDR3 is made up of 15 amino acids. Looked up from germline, CDR1 is LGHNA and CDR2 is YNFKEQ. Trimming removed 1 base from V and 2 bases from J, with 10 bases in between. CDR3 nucleotide sequence: TGTGCCAGCAGCCAAGCGGCCCGGGACACAGATACGCAGTATTTT. Encoded protein: CASSQAARDTDTQYF.

This clonotype has a handful of counts. The DNA for the CDR3 is TGTGCCAGCAGCCTCCGATCTACCGGGTGGGAGCAGTACTTC. It specifies CASSLRSTGWEQYF. The V call is TRBV3-1, the J call TRBJ2-7; D unresolved. V was clipped by 4 bases and J by 7 bases, with 17 bases between them. Germline-derived CDR1 and CDR2 are LGHDT and YNNKEL (reference sequence). This CDR3 is built from 14 residues.

This clonotype was picked up a small number of times. The CDR3 loop reads CATNQRETQYF. CDR3 nucleotides: TGTGCCACCAATCAAAGGGAGACCCAGTACTTC. This chain uses TRBV7-2 with TRBJ2-5; D not resolved. The CDR3 is made up of 11 amino acids. The V end lost 10 bases, the J end lost 5 bases, and 11 bases lay between the germline ends. Germline V gene lookup returns CDR1 SGHTA and CDR2 FQGNSA. Filled out from reference TRBV7-2 and TRBJ2-5, the complete variable domain reads GAGVSQSPSNKVTEKGKDVELRCDPISGHTALYWYRQSLGQGLEFLIYFQGNSAPDKSGLPSDRFSAERTGGSVSTLTIQRTQQEDSAVYLCATNQRETQYFGPGTRLLVL.

The rearrangement links TRBV6-2 or TRBV6-3 to TRBJ1-2, with no clear D. The CDR3 totals 13 residues. The ends were cut back, 7 bases at V and 5 bases at J, with 14 bases in the middle. CDR1 and CDR2 from the germline V gene are MNHEY and SVGEGT. The CDR3 coding sequence is TGTGCCAGCACCGATTTTTTAGGGTATGGCTACACCTTC. Translated: CASTDFLGYGYTF.

This clonotype occurred once. A read error may be the cause here, since a much bigger clone is one base away. This rearrangement joins TRBV29-1 to TRBJ2-6; D unclear. V shed 3 bases and J shed 2 bases, with 8 bases lying between them. This CDR3 is 14 amino acids long. CDR1 SQVTM and CDR2 ANQGSEA come from the germline V gene. As DNA, the CDR3 is TGCAGCGTTGAGGTGGGCACTGGGGCCAACGTCCTGACTTTC. Translation gives CSVEVGTGANVLTF. The whole variable domain, remainder taken from reference TRBV29-1 and TRBJ2-6, is SAVISQKPSRDICQRGTSLTIQCQVDSQVTMMFWYRQQPGQSLTLIATANQGSEATYESGFVIDKFPISRPNLTFSTLTVSNMSPEDSSIYLCSVEVGTGANVLTFGAGSRLTVL.

The chain has TRBV7-9 and TRBJ1-1, with D unresolved. The CDR3 length is 17 residues. V was shortened by 3 bases and J by 3 bases, with 20 bases between the two germline ends. Germline CDR1 is SEHNR and CDR2 is FQNEAQ (reference sequence). CDR3 in amino acids: CASSFGPPEFRDTEAFF. DNA for the CDR3: TGTGCCAGCAGCTTTGGTCCGCCGGAATTCAGAGACACTGAAGCTTTCTTT.

This clonotype was counted between two and nine times. The rearrangement links TRBV6-6 to TRBJ2-5; D remains unclear. Trimming removed 5 bases from V and 2 bases from J, with 12 bases in between. The V gene's germline CDR1 is MNHNY and CDR2 SVGAGI (reference sequence). This CDR3 has 14 amino acids. CDR3 sequence reads: CASSTPGRQETQYF. As DNA, the CDR3 is TGTGCCAGCAGTACCCCCGGCAGGCAAGAGACCCAGTACTTC.

There are a few counts of this clonotype. The V gene is TRBV3-1, the J gene TRBJ2-1, with D tentatively TRBD2 (6 bases). V was trimmed by 2 bases and J by 6 bases, leaving 14 bases between them. This CDR3 comprises 15 residues. In germline, CDR1 is LGHDT, CDR2 YNNKEL (reference sequence). CDR3 coding DNA: TGTGCCAGCAGCCAAATCCGCGGGGCCACCAATGAGCAGTTCTTC. Translated: CASSQIRGATNEQFF.

The V call is TRBV21-1, the J call TRBJ1-2; no check of the table's D call, TRBD1, against the DNA was made. TRBV21-1 is a documented pseudogene. This CDR3 is built from 20 residues. CDR3 residues: CASSHASVGVRDRDLYGYTF. DNA of the CDR3: TGTGCCAGCAGCCACGCGTCGGTCGGGGTTCGGGACAGGGACCTCTATGGCTACACCTTC.

Comment on this clonotype: A clone one base away is much larger, so this may be a read error. This chain joins TRBV25-1 and TRBJ1-2; D ambiguous. This CDR3 region has 16 residues. Trimming took off 4 bases at V and 10 bases at J, with 25 bases between the two ends. Germline CDR1 reads MGHDK; CDR2 reads SYGVNS. In DNA, the CDR3 is TGTGCCAGCAGTGGGTTAGGGCCCGGTATGGCTAATGACTACACCTTC. Amino acids: CASSGLGPGMANDYTF.

The chain employs TRBV18 and TRBJ2-1; 7 bases are shared with TRBD1. Germline V CDR1 and CDR2: KGHSH, LQKENI. The CDR3 is made up of 16 amino acids. V lost 0 bases, J lost 7 bases, and 9 bases stayed unmatched. The CDR3 sequence: CASSPPETGFNNEQFF. DNA for the CDR3: TGTGCCAGCTCACCACCTGAGACAGGGTTTAATAATGAGCAGTTCTTC.

The sample holds a few counts of this clonotype. The rearrangement links TRBV28 to TRBJ1-1, with D uncertain. CDR1 is MDHEN and CDR2 is SYDVKM in the germline V gene. Trimming took off 6 bases at V and 0 bases at J, with 11 bases between the two ends. The CDR3 has 14 amino acids. The CDR3 sequence: CASSPHSMNTEAFF. DNA for the CDR3: TGTGCCAGCAGCCCACACAGCATGAACACTGAAGCTTTCTTT.

This chain joins TRBV7-9 and TRBJ2-1; 13 positions agree with TRBD2. Germline CDR1 is SEHNR and CDR2 is FQNEAQ (reference sequence). CDR3 length: 16 amino acids. V was clipped by 5 bases and J by 8 bases; unmatched bases: 9. The CDR3 protein is CASSPSGLAGADEQFF. The CDR3 bases are TGTGCCAGCAGCCCCAGTGGACTAGCGGGAGCGGATGAGCAGTTCTTC. Using reference TRBV7-9 and TRBJ2-1 for the parts outside the CDR3, the full variable domain is DTGVSQNPRHKITKRGQNVTFRCDPISEHNRLYWYRQTLGQGPEFLTYFQNEAQLEKSRLLSDRFSAERPKGSFSTLEIQRTEQGDSAMYLCASSPSGLAGADEQFFGPGTRLTVL.

The chain has TRBV5-1 and TRBJ2-1, with 9 bases that match TRBD2. The CDR3 runs 16 residues. V lost 5 bases, J lost 4 bases, and 10 bases stayed unmatched. Germline-derived CDR1 and CDR2 are SGHRS and YFSETQ. CDR3 region: CASSELAGLLYNEQFF. CDR3 nucleotide sequence: TGCGCCAGCAGTGAACTAGCGGGTCTCCTATACAATGAGCAGTTCTTC.

V usage is TRBV12-3 or TRBV12-4 and J usage is TRBJ2-5; the D gene is possibly TRBD2 (7 bases). Near its end, the DNA agrees better with TRBJ2-7, so the J call may be wrong. This CDR3 is built from 14 residues. CDR3 nucleotides: TGTGCCAACAGGGACTGGGGGGGTTGGAACGAGCAGTACTTC. This encodes CANRDWGGWNEQYF.

The V gene is TRBV20-1, the J gene TRBJ2-1; 9 positions agree with TRBD2. The CDR3 consists of 15 residues. After removal of 4 bases from V and 3 bases from J, the junction contained 7 bases not matched to a gene. Germline CDR1 DFQATT, CDR2 SNEGSKA (reference sequence). The CDR3 here is CSATGLARVYNEQFF. CDR3 DNA: TGCAGTGCTACCGGACTAGCGCGTGTCTACAATGAGCAGTTCTTC.

The V call is TRBV20-1, the J call TRBJ2-3; 9 bases match TRBD2. With V trimmed by 5 bases and J by 4 bases, 7 bases remained unmatched. The V gene's germline CDR1 is DFQATT and CDR2 SNEGSKA (reference sequence). This CDR3 is 14 amino acids long. The CDR3 sequence is CSAESGRRADTQYF. The CDR3, as DNA: TGCAGTGCTGAAAGCGGGAGGAGGGCAGATACGCAGTATTTT.

This clonotype showed up just a few times. One end of the junction is discordant with germline, which a read error may explain. The rearrangement joins TRBV4-1 to TRBJ2-1; D is possibly TRBD2 (6 bases). The CDR3 runs 15 residues. Germline V gene data show CDR1 as MGHRA and CDR2 as YSYEKL. Written as DNA, the CDR3 is TGCGCCAGCAGCCCCGGGACTTTCTCCTACAATGGGCAGTTCTTC. The encoded protein is CASSPGTFSYNGQFF.

This clonotype was counted a few times. The rearrangement links TRBV20-1 to TRBJ2-1; 15 bases line up with TRBD2. The V gene's germline CDR1 is DFQATT and CDR2 SNEGSKA (reference sequence). With V trimmed by 5 bases and J by 5 bases, 7 bases remained unmatched. CDR3 length: 16 residues. CDR3: CSARTSGREGDNEQFF. The DNA for the CDR3 is TGCAGTGCTCGGACTAGCGGGAGGGAGGGCGACAATGAGCAGTTCTTC.

This clonotype was observed at least ten times. The J gene is TRBJ1-1, the V gene TRBV5-1, with D perhaps TRBD1 (6 bases). The CDR3 totals 16 residues. The V gene lost 0 bases and the J gene lost 1 base, with 13 bases spanning the gap. The germline V gene encodes CDR1 SGHRS and CDR2 YFSETQ. DNA for the CDR3: TGCGCCAGCAGCTTGGCACAGGGTAAGGGGAACACTGAAGCTTTCTTT. Its translation: CASSLAQGKGNTEAFF. The variable domain in full, completed from reference TRBV5-1 and TRBJ1-1, reads KAGVTQTPRYLIKTRGQQVTLSCSPISGHRSVSWYQQTPGQGLQFLFEYFSETQRNKGNFPGRFSGRQFSNSRSEMNVSTLELGDSALYLCASSLAQGKGNTEAFFGQGTRLTVV.

A few counts support this clonotype. The chain has TRBV10-3 and TRBJ2-1; no clear D gene. The V gene's germline CDR1 is ENHRY and CDR2 SYGVKD. Trimming removed 3 bases from V and 5 bases from J, with 8 bases in between. This CDR3 is 13 amino acids long. Written as DNA, the CDR3 is TGTGCCATCAGTGACAGACTTGACAATGAGCAGTTCTTC. This encodes CAISDRLDNEQFF.